This T cell receptor (beta chain) was identified in a study of T cells in localized non-small cell lung cancer. The method was immunoSEQ multiplex PCR; TCRdb's version includes in-frame clones alone and lacks a portion of them. The sample lists 70,000 to 75,000 clones, around 84% seen once, with roughly 1.4% in the top ten. This material consisted of peripheral blood, taken before any cancer treatment. This TCR came from an older female donor with stage I lung adenocarcinoma.

CDR3 sequence: CASSLDTRDEQYF. The CDR3 DNA reads as TGTGCCAGCAGCTTGGATACTAGGGACGAGCAGTACTTC. The V gene is TRBV5-6, the J gene TRBJ2-7, with a possible D match to TRBD2 (5 bases). Germline CDR1 is SGHDT and CDR2 is YYEEEE. The length of the CDR3 is 13 residues. Trimming removed 0 bases from V and 5 bases from J, with 9 bases in between.